Presented here are 8 T cell receptor beta chains from one specimen sequenced in a study of T cell clones after liver transplantation. Only in-frame clones appear in the TCRdb table, and some are missing; sequencing was by immunoSEQ multiplex PCR. The sample carries around 78,000 clones, approximately 82% recorded once. Sequencing used CD4+ T cells from blood, obtained at the 22-month timepoint. These receptors originate from a human patient who received a liver transplant. Among the T cells, some may be from the graft donor.

J is TRBJ1-2 and V is TRBV19; 7 bases match TRBD1. The trim removed 10 bases at V and 2 bases at J, leaving 13 bases unmatched. This CDR3 region has 15 residues. Germline assignment: CDR1 LNHDA and CDR2 SQIVND (reference sequence). The CDR3 nucleotides are TGTGCCACTACAGAACCGCGACAGGGCAACTATGGCTACACCTTC. Translated: CATTEPRQGNYGYTF.

The chain recombines TRBV7-2 with TRBJ2-7; possibly TRBD1 for D (6 bases). This CDR3 spans 13 amino acids. The V end lost 5 bases, the J end lost 4 bases, and 12 bases lay between the germline ends. The V gene's germline CDR1 is SGHTA and CDR2 FQGNSA. CDR3 amino acids: CASSVQGVYEQYF. CDR3 DNA sequence: TGTGCCAGCAGCGTACAGGGTGTATACGAGCAGTACTTC.

The rearrangement joins TRBV5-1 to TRBJ1-2; D is perhaps TRBD1 (5 bases). Trimming took 1 base from V and 2 from J, leaving 12 bases between them. The CDR3 sequence is 15 residues long. Germline loops: CDR1 SGHRS, CDR2 YFSETQ. This chain's CDR3 is CASSLHPGPNYGYTF. The CDR3 nucleotides are TGCGCCAGCAGCTTGCATCCGGGGCCAAACTATGGCTACACCTTC.

The chain is built from TRBV7-2 and TRBJ1-3; D call uncertain. V was cut by 5 bases and J by 4 bases, with 9 bases left in between. The CDR3 is 13 amino acids. The germline gives CDR1 SGHTA, CDR2 FQGNSA. The CDR3 reads CASSQGPGNTIYF. The CDR3 DNA follows: TGTGCCAGCAGCCAAGGGCCGGGAAACACCATATATTTT.

The gene calls are TRBV10-1 and TRBJ1-1; 7 nucleotides agree with TRBD1. Germline V gene sequence: CDR1 WNHNN, CDR2 SYGVQD (reference sequence). CDR3 length: 14 amino acids. Trimming took 3 bases from V and 7 from J; bases not matched to a gene: 8. DNA of the CDR3: TGCGCCAGCAGTGACCGGGACAGCTATCGTGAAGCTTTCTTT. Translation: CASSDRDSYREAFF.

The chain is built from TRBV7-2 and TRBJ2-1, with TRBD2 identical over 9 bases. The CDR3 has 15 amino acids. The V segment lost 6 bases and the J segment 9 bases; nucleotides outside the gene matches: 12. Germline CDR1 SGHTA, CDR2 FQGNSA. The CDR3 DNA is TGTGCCAGCAGGGTAAAGCGGGGGGCCTTGGGTGAGCAGTTCTTC. It yields the protein CASRVKRGALGEQFF.

The V call is TRBV4-1, the J call TRBJ2-1; weak D call: TRBD1 (6 bases). The CDR3 has 16 residues. Germline V gene lookup returns CDR1 MGHRA and CDR2 YSYEKL. V lost 4 bases to trimming and J lost 1 base, with 14 bases between them. The CDR3 is CASSPRRQGSYNEQFF. As DNA, the CDR3 is TGCGCCAGCAGCCCAAGACGGCAGGGGTCCTACAATGAGCAGTTCTTC.

The chain uses TRBV7-6 and TRBJ2-1; 8 bases map to TRBD2. The germline V gene encodes CDR1 SGHVS and CDR2 FNYEAQ. Losses at the gene ends were 5 bases for V and 9 bases for J; bases not matched to a gene: 9. This CDR3 has 14 amino acids. The CDR3 DNA reads as TGTGCCAGCAGCGCTAGCTATGCGGGGGGTGAGCAGTTCTTC. Its protein product is CASSASYAGGEQFF.